The 16 T cell receptor beta chains below come from one sample, sequenced in a study of PD-1 blockade in classical Hodgkin lymphoma. The repertoire was sequenced with immunoSEQ multiplex PCR; TCRdb's copy has only in-frame clones and lacks some. The data contain 25,000 to 30,000 clones, 70% to 80% of them singletons. Brentuximab vedotin exposure varied, and every patient relapsed after autologous stem cell transplantation. Magnetic depletion of unwanted cells isolated CD4+ T cells from thawed PBMCs. This specimen was CD4+ T cells from blood, taken at baseline. All receptors derive from a human donor with classical Hodgkin lymphoma.

This clone was seen only once. V is TRBV28 and J is TRBJ1-6; TRBD1 aligns across 10 bases. Germline CDR1 reads MDHEN; CDR2 reads SYDVKM. V dropped 11 bases and J dropped 6; count of bases not matched to a gene: 16. The CDR3 contains 17 residues. CDR3 protein: CAVPGQGSHYLNSPLHF. In nucleotides, the CDR3 is TGTGCCGTCCCGGGACAGGGGTCCCACTATCTTAATTCACCCCTCCACTTT.

The chain employs TRBV29-1 and TRBJ1-2, with D uncertain. Between the trimmed V and J ends, which lost 6 bases and 6 bases, there was a span of 11 bases. CDR3 length equals 11 residues. CDR1 SQVTM and CDR2 ANQGSEA come from the germline V gene. CDR3: CSVSYGDGYTF. The CDR3 region has the DNA TGCAGCGTATCCTATGGGGATGGCTACACCTTC.

The chain employs TRBV2 and TRBJ1-5; D might be TRBD1 (6 bases). CDR3 length: 13 residues. Trimming removed 4 bases at V and 9 bases at J, with 13 bases between. Germline V CDR1 and CDR2: SNHLY, FYNNEI. CDR3 sequence reads: CASSGAGVTPQHF. In DNA, the CDR3 is TGTGCCAGCAGTGGCGCAGGGGTTACGCCCCAGCATTTT. Together with reference TRBV2 and TRBJ1-5, the CDR3 gives the full variable domain: EPEVTQTPSHQVTQMGQEVILRCVPISNHLYFYWYRQILGQKVEFLVSFYNNEISEKSEIFDDQFSVERPDGSNFTLKIRSTKLEDSAMYFCASSGAGVTPQHFGDGTRLSIL.

V gene TRBV19 combines with J gene TRBJ1-5; D is possibly TRBD1 (6 bases). The CDR3 has 15 residues. CDR1 is LNHDA and CDR2 is SQIVND in the germline V gene (reference sequence). Trimming shortened V by 5 bases and J by 0 bases, and 11 bases separated the two germline ends. The CDR3: CASSQTGLSNQPQHF. CDR3 DNA sequence: TGTGCCAGTAGTCAGACAGGACTTAGCAATCAGCCCCAGCATTTT.

This clone was seen more than once but under ten times. The genes are TRBV2 and TRBJ1-5, with a possible D match to TRBD1 (5 bases). The CDR3 is 15 residues long. Germline assignment: CDR1 SNHLY and CDR2 FYNNEI. Trimming shortened V by 5 bases and J by 0 bases, and 11 bases separated the two germline ends. CDR3 protein: CASSRQYYSNQPQHF. For the CDR3, the DNA is TGTGCCAGCAGTCGACAGTACTATAGCAATCAGCCCCAGCATTTT.

This clone showed up just a few times. This chain links TRBV7-8 with TRBJ1-1; weak D call: TRBD1 (6 bases). The CDR3 sequence is 12 residues long. The V gene's germline CDR1 is SGHVS and CDR2 FQNEAQ. The V gene lost 2 bases and the J gene lost 7 bases, with 8 bases spanning the gap. This CDR3 is CASSLQGIEAFF. For the CDR3, the DNA is TGTGCCAGCAGCTTACAGGGGATTGAAGCTTTCTTT. Full variable domain (missing parts from reference TRBV7-8 and TRBJ1-1): GAGVSQSPRYKVAKRGQDVALRCDPISGHVSLFWYQQALGQGPEFLTYFQNEAQLDKSGLPSDRFFAERPEGSVSTLKIQRTQQEDSAVYLCASSLQGIEAFFGQGTRLTVV.

The chain is built from TRBV19 and TRBJ2-3; TRBD1 agrees at 7 bases. The CDR3 length is 13 residues. From germline, CDR1 is LNHDA and CDR2 SQIVND (reference sequence). The trim removed 7 bases at V and 5 bases at J, leaving 6 bases unmatched. The CDR3 is CASNKGAIDTQYF. The CDR3 region has the DNA TGTGCCAGTAATAAGGGGGCGATAGATACGCAGTATTTT.

The chain joins TRBV10-3 to TRBJ1-2; D might be TRBD1 (5 bases). Germline-derived CDR1 and CDR2 are ENHRY and SYGVKD. The CDR3 consists of 12 residues. Trimming shortened V by 7 bases and J by 7 bases, and 13 bases separated the two germline ends. The CDR3 region is CAITGTLGGYTF. CDR3 bases: TGTGCCATCACCGGGACCCTTGGTGGCTACACCTTC.

The chain couples TRBV5-1 to TRBJ2-1; 7 nucleotides agree with TRBD1. The germline gives CDR1 SGHRS, CDR2 YFSETQ. V gave up 4 bases and J gave up 7 bases; unmatched junction bases: 8. This CDR3 spans 14 amino acids. CDR3 sequence (DNA): TGCGCCAGCAGCGTACTCAACAGGGGTAATGAGCAGTTCTTC. Its protein product is CASSVLNRGNEQFF.

V gene TRBV7-3 combines with J gene TRBJ2-1; tentative D call: TRBD1 (5 bases). Per the germline V gene, CDR1 is SGHTA and CDR2 is FQGTGA. This CDR3 spans 12 amino acids. Trimming removed 3 bases from V and 9 bases from J, with 9 bases in between. The DNA for the CDR3 is TGTGCCAGCAGCTTCCAGGGAACTGAGCAGTTCTTC. This codes for CASSFQGTEQFF. The entire variable domain, with the rest obtained from reference TRBV7-3 and TRBJ2-1, is as follows: GAGVSQTPSNKVTEKGKYVELRCDPISGHTALYWYRQSLGQGPEFLIYFQGTGAADDSGLPNDRFFAVRPEGSVSTLKIQRTERGDSAVYLCASSFQGTEQFFGPGTRLTVL.

CDR3 sequence reads: CASSLGGLAGGPGSYNEQFF. The CDR3 bases are TGCGCCAGCAGCTTGGGTGGACTAGCGGGGGGGCCCGGCTCCTACAATGAGCAGTTCTTC. V gene TRBV5-1 combines with J gene TRBJ2-1, with TRBD2 identical over 15 bases. The CDR3 spans 20 residues. Trimming removed 0 bases from V and 0 bases from J; junction bases left unmatched: 7. Germline values: CDR1 SGHRS, CDR2 YFSETQ.

This sequence joins TRBV5-5 and TRBJ2-1, with TRBD1 identical over 11 bases. The germline gives CDR1 SGHKS, CDR2 YYEKEE (reference sequence). With V trimmed by 4 bases and J by 10 bases, 7 bases remained unmatched. This CDR3 spans 14 amino acids. CDR3 coding DNA: TGTGCCAGCAGCCCGGACAGGGGGCGGTGGGAGCAGTTCTTC. As protein: CASSPDRGRWEQFF.

The chain joins TRBV18 to TRBJ2-3; D might be TRBD1 (5 bases). Trimming shortened V by 1 base and J by 2 bases, and 10 bases separated the two germline ends. Germline V CDR1 and CDR2: KGHSH, LQKENI. There are 15 residues in the CDR3. The CDR3 sequence: CASSPRSGFTDTQYF. CDR3 DNA sequence: TGTGCCAGCTCACCACGGTCAGGGTTCACAGATACGCAGTATTTT.

V and J are TRBV5-1 and TRBJ1-6; TRBD1 matches 8 bases. With V trimmed by 0 bases and J by 9 bases, 8 bases remained unmatched. Germline V gives CDR1 SGHRS, CDR2 YFSETQ. This CDR3 is 16 amino acids long. CDR3 DNA: TGCGCCAGCAGCTTGGGTGACAGGGGTAATATTTCACCCCTCCACTTT. It specifies CASSLGDRGNISPLHF.

The chain recombines TRBV28 with TRBJ1-6; D is perhaps TRBD1 (5 bases). Germline V gives CDR1 MDHEN, CDR2 SYDVKM. Trimming took 3 bases from V and 4 from J, leaving 7 bases between them. The CDR3 covers 14 residues. The CDR3 reads CASSLGRYNSPLHF. The CDR3 region has the DNA TGTGCCAGCAGTTTGGGACGGTATAATTCACCCCTCCACTTT.

J is TRBJ1-2 and V is TRBV25-1; the match to TRBD1 covers 7 bases. J lost 6 bases, V lost 4 bases, and 5 bases had no gene match. Germline V gives CDR1 MGHDK, CDR2 SYGVNS. The CDR3 consists of 13 residues. The chain's CDR3 is CASSVDRENGYTF. CDR3 in DNA: TGTGCCAGCAGTGTAGACAGGGAGAATGGCTACACCTTC.